This T cell receptor beta chain came from a study of T cell changes during pregnancy in multiple sclerosis. From germline, CDR1 is MGHDK and CDR2 SYGVNS. The V and J ends lost 6 bases and 1 base, in that order; junction bases with no gene match: 8. The CDR3 sequence is 15 residues long. This table comes from immunoSEQ multiplex PCR, and its TCRdb copy is limited to in-frame clones, with some not included. This sample has about 100,000 clones, with roughly nine tenths found just once. The origin of this receptor is a female donor with multiple sclerosis, enrolled in a pregnancy study. This sample comprised peripheral blood, obtained in the second trimester of pregnancy. The chain recombines TRBV25-1 with TRBJ2-5, with TRBD2 matching 7 bases. The CDR3 DNA sequence: TGTGCCAGCAGGCCTACAGCGGGGACCCAAGAGACCCAGTACTTC. It codes for CASRPTAGTQETQYF.